The subject of this entry is one T cell receptor beta chain. Antigen specificity is unknown. V was trimmed by 0 bases and J by 9 bases, leaving 9 bases between them. This CDR3 spans 13 amino acids. Germline assignment: CDR1 MNHEY and CDR2 SMNVEV (reference sequence). The data belong to a study of identical twins. Study conclusions and caveats: It was possible that invariant MAIT and iNKT cells partly confounded the zero-insertion analyses.

TCRdb redid the calling of the 5' RACE reads with MiXCR, one entry per CDR3 protein. The data hold some 690,000 distinct CDR3 sequences, with 21% observed a single time. In addition, the sample was reused for a study of T cells expressing NK-cell markers. That publication notes: The authors derived TCR beta repertoires from sorted CD3+CD56+NKG2C+, CD3+CD56+NKG2C- and CD3+CD56-NKG2C+ T cells. Among the eight sequenced donors, seven tested HCMV-seropositive and one tested seronegative.

V gene TRBV27 combines with J gene TRBJ1-3; D remains ambiguous. The TCR originated in a woman between 18 and 30 years old in good health. Sequenced input: PBMCs. The DNA for the CDR3 is TGTGCCAGCAGTTTATCGGGTCGGGGCACCATATATTTT. The encoded protein is CASSLSGRGTIYF.